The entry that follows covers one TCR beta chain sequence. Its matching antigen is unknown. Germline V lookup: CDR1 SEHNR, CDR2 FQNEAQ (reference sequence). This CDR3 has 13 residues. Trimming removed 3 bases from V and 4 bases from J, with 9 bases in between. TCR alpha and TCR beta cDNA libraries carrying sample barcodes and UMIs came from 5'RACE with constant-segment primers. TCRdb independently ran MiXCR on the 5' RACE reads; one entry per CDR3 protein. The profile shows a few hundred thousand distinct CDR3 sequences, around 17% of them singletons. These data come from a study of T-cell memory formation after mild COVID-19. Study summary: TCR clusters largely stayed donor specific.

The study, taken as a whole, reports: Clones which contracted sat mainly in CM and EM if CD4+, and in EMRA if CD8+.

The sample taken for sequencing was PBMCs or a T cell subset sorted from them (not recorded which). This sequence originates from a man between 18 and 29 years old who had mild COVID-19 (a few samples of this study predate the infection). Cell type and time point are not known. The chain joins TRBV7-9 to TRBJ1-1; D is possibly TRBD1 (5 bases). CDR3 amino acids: CASSLGPPTEAFF. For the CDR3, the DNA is TGTGCCAGCAGCTTGGGGCCCCCCACTGAAGCTTTCTTT. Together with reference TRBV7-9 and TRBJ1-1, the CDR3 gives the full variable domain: DTGVSQNPRHKITKRGQNVTFRCDPISEHNRLYWYRQTLGQGPEFLTYFQNEAQLEKSRLLSDRFSAERPKGSFSTLEIQRTEQGDSAMYLCASSLGPPTEAFFGQGTRLTVV.